This TCR beta chain was documented in a study of cytomegalovirus exposure and HLA in healthy donors. Findings of the study overall: 164 TCR beta chains were listed as cytomegalovirus-associated. A missense variant in DCLRE1C was later tied to TCR beta V- and J-gene trimming. Follow-up analysis found HLA locus-dependent TCR association rates, highest for DRB1 and lowest for HLA-C.

A multiplex PCR was run with 60 Vbeta primers and 13 Jbeta primers. Here immunoSEQ multiplex PCR was the method, and the copy in TCRdb shows in-frame clones only, minus some. The table shows around 170,000 clones, with more than 75% occurring only once. This clone showed up just once. No antigen is known for it. The CDR3 sequence is 16 residues long. V lost 2 bases to trimming and J lost 1 base, with 14 bases between them. CDR1 and CDR2 from the germline V gene are LNHDA and SQIVND (reference sequence). The chain has TRBV19 and TRBJ1-1, with a tentative D call TRBD1 (6 bases). The TCR originated in a woman aged 45-59 years in good health and CMV-seropositive. The sequencing input was PBMCs. The DNA of the CDR3 is TGTGCCAGTAGTATACCAAGCGGGGGCTCGAACACTGAAGCTTTCTTT. It is translated as CASSIPSGGSNTEAFF.